This entry lists 10 T cell receptor beta chains sequenced from one sample in a study of clonality assessment in lymphoblastic leukemia. TCRdb called the PCR reads again in MiXCR, with one record for every CDR3 protein. The sample yields more than 350 distinct CDR3 sequences, roughly 32% seen once. All receptors derive from a human donor with acute lymphoblastic leukemia.

This sequence joins TRBV5-6 and TRBJ2-7; D tentatively reads TRBD1 or TRBD2 (6 bases each). The CDR3 runs to 17 residues. Germline-derived CDR1 and CDR2 are SGHDT and YYEEEE. The ends were cut back, 0 bases at V and 5 bases at J, with 21 bases in the middle. In DNA form, the CDR3 reads TGTGCCAGCAGCTTGGCCAAGGGGGGACTCAGGGGCCACGAGCAGTACTTC. Translating gives CASSLAKGGLRGHEQYF.

The rearrangement uses TRBV4-1 and TRBJ2-1; D might be TRBD1 or TRBD2, each matching 6 bases. The germline gives CDR1 MGHRA, CDR2 YSYEKL. V was cut by 3 bases and J by 15 bases, with 21 bases left in between. CDR3 length: 14 amino acids. The CDR3 here is CASSHRRRGILRFF. CDR3 nucleotides: TGCGCCAGCAGCCACCGAAGGAGGGGGATCCTTCGGTTCTTC.

The CDR3 sequence is CASSQARHGYTF. DNA for the CDR3: TGTGCCAGCAGCCAAGCCAGGCATGGCTACACCTTC. This chain links TRBV14 with TRBJ1-2; D is uncertain. CDR3 length: 12 residues. Germline V gives CDR1 SGHDN, CDR2 FVKESK. Trimming pared 1 base from V and 6 bases from J, leaving 6 bases between.

By frequency in the sample, this clonotype is large. This CDR3 reads CASSWTSGGRETQYF. The CDR3 DNA reads as TGTGCCAGCAGTTGGACTAGCGGGGGACGAGAGACCCAGTACTTC. The J gene is TRBJ2-5, the V gene TRBV12-3 or TRBV12-4; 13 bases line up with TRBD2. V lost 4 bases to trimming and J lost 4 bases; unmatched junction nucleotides: 3. The CDR3 loop spans 15 amino acids.

This rearrangement joins TRBV29-1 to TRBJ1-2, with D hard to call. The CDR3 sequence is 11 residues long. Trimming took off 4 bases at V and 4 bases at J, with 7 bases between the two ends. Looked up from germline, CDR1 is SQVTM and CDR2 is ANQGSEA. CDR3 coding DNA: TGCAGCGTTGCGGGCCTCTATGGCTACACCTTC. Amino acid sequence: CSVAGLYGYTF.

The V call is TRBV27, the J call TRBJ2-2; 10 bases match TRBD2. The CDR3 has 16 amino acids. Per germline, CDR1 MNHEY and CDR2 SMNVEV (reference sequence). V dropped 6 bases and J dropped 5; count of bases not matched to a gene: 9. CDR3 in amino acids: CASSLIAGGGTGELFF. The CDR3 region has the DNA TGTGCCAGCAGCCTGATAGCGGGGGGCGGTACCGGGGAGCTGTTTTTT.

The V and J genes are TRBV9 and TRBJ2-5; D is perhaps TRBD1 or TRBD2 (5 bases each). This CDR3 region has 16 residues. Trimming took off 2 bases at V and 3 bases at J, with 17 bases between the two ends. Per germline, CDR1 SGDLS and CDR2 YYNGEE. CDR3 protein: CASSVDLGPGEETQYF. The CDR3 bases are TGTGCCAGCAGCGTTGATTTGGGACCGGGTGAAGAGACCCAGTACTTC.

The chain couples TRBV15 to TRBJ2-3; D uncertain. CDR3 length equals 11 residues. Per the germline V gene, CDR1 is LNHNV and CDR2 is YYDKDF (reference sequence). V lost 6 bases, J lost 2 bases, and 3 bases lay in between. CDR3 DNA sequence: TGTGCCACCAGGGACACAGATACGCAGTATTTT. Translated, it gives CATRDTDTQYF.

In this sample, this clonotype is hyperexpanded. The rearrangement links TRBV7-2 to TRBJ1-6, with unresolved D. Germline loops: CDR1 SGHTA, CDR2 FQGNSA. Trimming cost V 4 bases and J 10 bases, with 11 bases left between them. The CDR3 sequence is 13 residues long. The CDR3 DNA is TGTGCCAGCAGCTCACAGCAAGTATCACCCCTCCACTTT. It is translated as CASSSQQVSPLHF.

V usage is TRBV12-3 or TRBV12-4 and J usage is TRBJ2-5; D is uncertain. The length of the CDR3 is 15 residues. The V gene lost 2 bases and the J gene lost 4 bases, with 14 bases spanning the gap. The CDR3 DNA is TGTGCCAGCAGTTTAAGTCCGACCCGGGCAGAGACCCAGTACTTC. It yields the protein CASSLSPTRAETQYF.